These T cell receptor beta chains were read from a single sample in a study of regulatory and conventional T cells in RAG deficiency. Data came from immunoSEQ multiplex PCR; TCRdb stores just in-frame clones and leaves some out. The repertoire holds 34,000 or so clones, with about nine tenths as singletons. In addition, the sample was reused for a study of regulatory T cells.

The sequencing sample was made of CD8+ T cells sorted from blood. Every receptor here comes from a human donor in good health. Both conserved end residues are part of each CDR3. D genes are given only for firm matches. Clone size is given for some rows only: seen once, a few or many times, or a class if the clone is expanded.

D gene: .; V gene: TRBV5-1; J gene: TRBJ1-3; clone size: .; CDR3 protein: CASRAGPSGNTIYF; CDR3 DNA: TGCGCCAGCAGGGCAGGCCCCTCTGGAAACACCATATATTTT
D gene: .; V gene: TRBV7-8; J gene: TRBJ1-1; clone size: .; CDR3 protein: CASSLAVFRRAFF; CDR3 DNA: TGTGCCAGCAGCTTAGCGGTTTTTAGGAGGGCTTTCTTT
D gene: TRBD2; V gene: TRBV2; J gene: TRBJ2-3; clone size: .; CDR3 protein: CASSGGRTDTQYF; CDR3 DNA: TGTGCCAGCAGCGGCGGGAGGACAGATACGCAGTATTTT
D gene: .; V gene: TRBV29-1; J gene: TRBJ1-2; clone size: .; CDR3 protein: CSSESHYGYTF; CDR3 DNA: TGCAGCTCCGAATCACACTATGGCTACACCTTC
D gene: TRBD2; V gene: TRBV7-6; J gene: TRBJ2-1; clone size: once; CDR3 protein: CASSWDGLAGDEQFF; CDR3 DNA: TGTGCCAGCAGCTGGGACGGACTAGCGGGAGATGAGCAGTTCTTC
D gene: TRBD2; V gene: TRBV29-1; J gene: TRBJ2-3; clone size: .; CDR3 protein: CSVGSGGAVTDTQYF; CDR3 DNA: TGCAGCGTTGGTAGCGGGGGGGCCGTCACAGATACGCAGTATTTT
D gene: .; V gene: TRBV7-6; J gene: TRBJ2-7; clone size: .; CDR3 protein: CASSVQGSEQYF; CDR3 DNA: TGTGCCAGCAGCGTGCAGGGAAGCGAGCAGTACTTC
D gene: TRBD1; V gene: TRBV4-1; J gene: TRBJ2-7; clone size: .; CDR3 protein: CASSPRQGNHEQYF; CDR3 DNA: TGCGCCAGCAGCCCCAGACAGGGTAACCACGAGCAGTACTTC
D gene: .; V gene: TRBV11-2; J gene: TRBJ2-7; clone size: .; CDR3 protein: CASRPTIEGPTYEQYF; CDR3 DNA: TGTGCCAGCAGACCTACTATAGAGGGGCCGACCTACGAGCAGTACTTC
D gene: TRBD1; V gene: TRBV27; J gene: TRBJ1-3; clone size: .; CDR3 protein: CASSLPRDSPNSGNTIYF; CDR3 DNA: TGTGCCAGCAGTTTACCAAGGGACAGCCCTAACTCTGGAAACACCATATATTTT
D gene: TRBD1; V gene: TRBV11-1; J gene: TRBJ2-1; clone size: .; CDR3 protein: CASSLDPGGIGGNEQFF; CDR3 DNA: TGTGCCAGCAGCTTAGATCCAGGGGGAATTGGGGGCAATGAGCAGTTCTTC
D gene: TRBD1; V gene: TRBV27; J gene: TRBJ2-1; clone size: .; CDR3 protein: CASKLGQGVNEQFF; CDR3 DNA: TGTGCCAGCAAATTGGGACAGGGGGTCAATGAGCAGTTCTTC
D gene: TRBD1; V gene: TRBV18; J gene: TRBJ2-7; clone size: .; CDR3 protein: CASSPRGSTGDEQYF; CDR3 DNA: TGTGCCAGCTCACCTCGGGGGTCGACAGGGGACGAGCAGTACTTC
D gene: TRBD1; V gene: TRBV7-6; J gene: TRBJ2-7; clone size: .; CDR3 protein: CASSSGTEGRYEQYF; CDR3 DNA: TGTGCCAGCAGCTCCGGGACAGAGGGCCGCTACGAGCAGTACTTC
D gene: TRBD1; V gene: TRBV10-3; J gene: TRBJ1-4; clone size: .; CDR3 protein: CAIRGTGEEKLFF; CDR3 DNA: TGTGCCATTAGAGGGACAGGGGAGGAAAAACTGTTTTTT
D gene: .; V gene: TRBV18; J gene: TRBJ2-7; clone size: .; CDR3 protein: CASSPPETGILYEQYF; CDR3 DNA: TGTGCCAGCTCACCACCGGAGACAGGCATCCTCTACGAGCAGTACTTC
D gene: .; V gene: TRBV2; J gene: TRBJ1-2; clone size: .; CDR3 protein: CASSDSAWDGYTF; CDR3 DNA: TGTGCCAGCAGTGACTCCGCCTGGGATGGCTACACCTTC
D gene: TRBD2; V gene: TRBV9; J gene: TRBJ2-1; clone size: .; CDR3 protein: CASSTSGRDTNEQFF; CDR3 DNA: TGTGCCAGCAGCACGAGCGGGAGGGACACCAATGAGCAGTTCTTC
D gene: TRBD1; V gene: TRBV19; J gene: TRBJ2-7; clone size: .; CDR3 protein: CASNPTNRGSRNEQYF; CDR3 DNA: TGTGCCAGTAACCCCACTAACAGGGGGTCTCGGAACGAGCAGTACTTC
D gene: .; V gene: TRBV15; J gene: TRBJ2-5; clone size: once; CDR3 protein: CATSRDPIGRETQYF; CDR3 DNA: TGTGCCACCAGCAGAGACCCGATAGGGCGAGAGACCCAGTACTTC
D gene: TRBD2; V gene: TRBV6-1; J gene: TRBJ2-2; clone size: .; CDR3 protein: CASRSSGVGELFF; CDR3 DNA: TGTGCCAGCAGATCTAGCGGGGTCGGGGAGCTGTTTTTT
D gene: .; V gene: TRBV7-6; J gene: TRBJ1-2; clone size: once; CDR3 protein: CASSLAAQGTSYTF; CDR3 DNA: TGTGCCAGCAGCTTAGCAGCCCAGGGGACGAGCTACACCTTC